This T cell receptor (beta chain) was sequenced during a study of T cells in Graves' hyperthyroidism and ophthalmopathy. Study-wide results and limits: The majority of expanded thyroid clonotypes above 0.001 also appeared in blood.

Isolation of PBMCs was performed on around 10 ml fresh peripheral blood. The CDR3 length is 14 residues. Germline V CDR1 and CDR2: MNHEY, SMNVEV (reference sequence). Trimming pared 7 bases from V and 5 bases from J, leaving 12 bases between. Worth noting for this clonotype: Its antigen is as yet unknown.

The investigators amplified TCR beta CDR3 regions from RNA transcripts. TCR CDR3 regions were first amplified by RT-PCR with HTBI primers. MiXCR was run by TCRdb on the multiplex PCR reads, yielding one entry per CDR3 protein. The table records more than 650,000 distinct CDR3 sequences, 14% of them present only once. The chain is built from TRBV27 and TRBJ1-6, with D uncertain. This clonotype was obtained from a woman between 18 and 30 years old with Graves' hyperthyroidism. The sample comprised blood. CDR3 sequence: CASTTRWDNSPLHF. CDR3 nucleotides: TGTGCCAGCACAACCCGATGGGATAATTCACCCCTCCACTTT.